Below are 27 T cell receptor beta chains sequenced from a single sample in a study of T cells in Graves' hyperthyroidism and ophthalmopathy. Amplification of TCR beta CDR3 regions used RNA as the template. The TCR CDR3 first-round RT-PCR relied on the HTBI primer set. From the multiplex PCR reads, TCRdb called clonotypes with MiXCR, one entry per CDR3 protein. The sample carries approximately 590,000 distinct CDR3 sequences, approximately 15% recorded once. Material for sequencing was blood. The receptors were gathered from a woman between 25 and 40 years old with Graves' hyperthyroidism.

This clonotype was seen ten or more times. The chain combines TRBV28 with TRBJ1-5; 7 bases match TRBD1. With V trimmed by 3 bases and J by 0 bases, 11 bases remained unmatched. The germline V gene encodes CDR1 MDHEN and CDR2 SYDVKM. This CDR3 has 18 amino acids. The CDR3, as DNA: TGTGCCAGCAGTTTGACGATGGGACAGCTGTATAGCAATCAGCCCCAGCATTTT. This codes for CASSLTMGQLYSNQPQHF.

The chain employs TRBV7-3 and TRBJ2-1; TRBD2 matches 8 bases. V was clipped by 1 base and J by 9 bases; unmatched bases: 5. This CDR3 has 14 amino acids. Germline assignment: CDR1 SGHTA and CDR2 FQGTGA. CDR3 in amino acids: CASSLSLAGGEQFF. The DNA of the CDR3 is TGTGCCAGCAGCTTAAGTCTAGCGGGCGGTGAGCAGTTCTTC. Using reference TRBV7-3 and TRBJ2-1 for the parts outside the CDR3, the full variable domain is GAGVSQTPSNKVTEKGKYVELRCDPISGHTALYWYRQSLGQGPEFLIYFQGTGAADDSGLPNDRFFAVRPEGSVSTLKIQRTERGDSAVYLCASSLSLAGGEQFFGPGTRLTVL.

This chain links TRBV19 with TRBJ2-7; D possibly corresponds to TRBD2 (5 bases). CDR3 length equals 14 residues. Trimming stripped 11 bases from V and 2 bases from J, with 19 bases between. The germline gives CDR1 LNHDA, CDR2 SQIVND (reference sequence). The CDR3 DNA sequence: TGTGCCCGAAAAGCCCCCCCCGGGACCTACGAGCAGTACTTC. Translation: CARKAPPGTYEQYF.

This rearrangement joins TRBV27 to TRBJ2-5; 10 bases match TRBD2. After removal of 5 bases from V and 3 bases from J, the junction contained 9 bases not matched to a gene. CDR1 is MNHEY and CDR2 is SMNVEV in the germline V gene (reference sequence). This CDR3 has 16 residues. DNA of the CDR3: TGTGCCAGCAGTGACAAGCGGGAGGGCGGGAAAGAGACCCAGTACTTC. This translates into CASSDKREGGKETQYF.

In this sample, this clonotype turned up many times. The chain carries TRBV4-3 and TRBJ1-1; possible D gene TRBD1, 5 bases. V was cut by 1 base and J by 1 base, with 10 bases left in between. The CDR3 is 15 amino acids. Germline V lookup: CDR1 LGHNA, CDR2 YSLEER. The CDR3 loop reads CASSQVAGTNTEAFF. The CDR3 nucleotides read TGCGCCAGCAGCCAAGTGGCAGGGACGAACACTGAAGCTTTCTTT.

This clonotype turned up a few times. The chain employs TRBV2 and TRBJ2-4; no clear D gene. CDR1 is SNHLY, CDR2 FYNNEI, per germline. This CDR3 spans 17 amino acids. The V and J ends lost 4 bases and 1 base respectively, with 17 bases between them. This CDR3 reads CASSGLGTPLAKNIQYF. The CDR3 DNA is TGTGCCAGCAGTGGGCTCGGCACCCCGCTGGCCAAAAACATTCAGTACTTC. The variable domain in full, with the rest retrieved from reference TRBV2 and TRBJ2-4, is EPEVTQTPSHQVTQMGQEVILRCVPISNHLYFYWYRQILGQKVEFLVSFYNNEISEKSEIFDDQFSVERPDGSNFTLKIRSTKLEDSAMYFCASSGLGTPLAKNIQYFGAGTRLSVL.

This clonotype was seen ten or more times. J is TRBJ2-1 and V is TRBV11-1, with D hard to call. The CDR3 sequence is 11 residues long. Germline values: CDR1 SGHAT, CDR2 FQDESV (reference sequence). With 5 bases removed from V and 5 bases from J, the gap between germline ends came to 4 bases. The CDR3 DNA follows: TGTGCCAGCAGCCAACACAATGAGCAGTTCTTC. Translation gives CASSQHNEQFF.

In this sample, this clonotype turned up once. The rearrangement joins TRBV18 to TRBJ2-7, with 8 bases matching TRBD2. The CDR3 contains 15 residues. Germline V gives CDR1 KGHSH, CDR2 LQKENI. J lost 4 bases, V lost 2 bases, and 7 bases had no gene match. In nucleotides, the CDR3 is TGTGCCAGCTCACCAAGGAGAGCGGGAGCATACGAGCAGTACTTC. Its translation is CASSPRRAGAYEQYF.

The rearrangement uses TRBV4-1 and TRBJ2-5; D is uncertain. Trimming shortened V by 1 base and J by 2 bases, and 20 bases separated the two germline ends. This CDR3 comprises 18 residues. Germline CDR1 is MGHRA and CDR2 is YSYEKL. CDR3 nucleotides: TGCGCCAGCAGCCAAGGTAGAACCGCTTTGTCGGCACAAGAGACCCAGTACTTC. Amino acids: CASSQGRTALSAQETQYF.

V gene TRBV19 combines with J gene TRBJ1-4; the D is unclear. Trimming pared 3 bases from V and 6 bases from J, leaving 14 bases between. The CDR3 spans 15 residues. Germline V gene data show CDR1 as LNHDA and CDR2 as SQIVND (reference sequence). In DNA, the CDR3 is TGTGCCAGTAGTATGGGTGCGATGTTTGATGAAAAACTGTTTTTT. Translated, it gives CASSMGAMFDEKLFF.

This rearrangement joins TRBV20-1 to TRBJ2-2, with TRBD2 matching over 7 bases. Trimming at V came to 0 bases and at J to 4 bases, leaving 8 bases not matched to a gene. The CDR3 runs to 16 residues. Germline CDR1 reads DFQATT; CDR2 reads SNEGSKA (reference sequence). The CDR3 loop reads CSARDRGWGGTGELFF. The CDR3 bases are TGCAGTGCTAGAGATCGAGGGTGGGGGGGCACCGGGGAGCTGTTTTTT.

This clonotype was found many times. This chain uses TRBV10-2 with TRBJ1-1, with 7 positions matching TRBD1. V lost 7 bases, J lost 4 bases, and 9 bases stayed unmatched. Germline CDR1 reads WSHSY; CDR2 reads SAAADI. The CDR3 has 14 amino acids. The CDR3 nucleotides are TGCGCCAGCACCCCGGGACAGTCAATCACTGAAGCTTTCTTT. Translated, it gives CASTPGQSITEAFF.

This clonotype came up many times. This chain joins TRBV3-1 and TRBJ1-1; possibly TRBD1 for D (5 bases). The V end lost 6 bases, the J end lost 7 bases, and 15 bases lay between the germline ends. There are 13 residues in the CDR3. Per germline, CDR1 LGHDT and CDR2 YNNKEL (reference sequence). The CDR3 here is CASSPASTGEAFF. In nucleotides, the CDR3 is TGTGCCAGCAGTCCGGCTTCAACAGGTGAAGCTTTCTTT.

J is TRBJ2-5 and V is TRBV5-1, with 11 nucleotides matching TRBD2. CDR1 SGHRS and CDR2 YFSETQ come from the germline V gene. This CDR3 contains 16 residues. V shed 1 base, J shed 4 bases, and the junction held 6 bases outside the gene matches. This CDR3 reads CASSLLAGGRGETQYF. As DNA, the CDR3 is TGCGCCAGCAGCTTGTTAGCGGGAGGGCGGGGAGAGACCCAGTACTTC. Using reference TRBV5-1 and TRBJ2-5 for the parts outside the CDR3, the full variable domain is KAGVTQTPRYLIKTRGQQVTLSCSPISGHRSVSWYQQTPGQGLQFLFEYFSETQRNKGNFPGRFSGRQFSNSRSEMNVSTLELGDSALYLCASSLLAGGRGETQYFGPGTRLLVL.

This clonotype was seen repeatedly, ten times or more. CDR3 DNA: TGTGCCAGCAGTTTTCTAGCGAAGGGTGACATTCAGTACTTC. This codes for CASSFLAKGDIQYF. The rearrangement uses TRBV12-3 or TRBV12-4 and TRBJ2-4, with a possible D match to TRBD2 (6 bases). The CDR3 totals 14 residues. The ends were cut back, 3 bases at V and 8 bases at J, with 14 bases in the middle.

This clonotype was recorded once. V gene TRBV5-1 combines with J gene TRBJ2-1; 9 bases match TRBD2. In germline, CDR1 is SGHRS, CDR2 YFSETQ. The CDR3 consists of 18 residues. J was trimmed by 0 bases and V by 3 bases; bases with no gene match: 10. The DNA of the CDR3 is TGCGCCAGCAGCTCGAGGCGACTAGCGGAGAGCTCCTACAATGAGCAGTTCTTC. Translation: CASSSRRLAESSYNEQFF.

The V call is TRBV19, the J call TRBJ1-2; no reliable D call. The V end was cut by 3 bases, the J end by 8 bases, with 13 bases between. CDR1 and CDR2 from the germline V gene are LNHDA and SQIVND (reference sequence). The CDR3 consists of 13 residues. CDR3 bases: TGTGCCAGTAGTATCCCGGGAGAGGAGGGCTACACCTTC. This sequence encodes CASSIPGEEGYTF.

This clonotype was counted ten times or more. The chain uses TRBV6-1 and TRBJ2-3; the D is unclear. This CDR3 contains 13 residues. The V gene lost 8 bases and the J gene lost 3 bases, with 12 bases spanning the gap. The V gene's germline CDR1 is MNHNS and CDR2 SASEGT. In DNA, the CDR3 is TGTGCCAGCTCCCCTTGGGGAACAGATACGCAGTATTTT. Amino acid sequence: CASSPWGTDTQYF.

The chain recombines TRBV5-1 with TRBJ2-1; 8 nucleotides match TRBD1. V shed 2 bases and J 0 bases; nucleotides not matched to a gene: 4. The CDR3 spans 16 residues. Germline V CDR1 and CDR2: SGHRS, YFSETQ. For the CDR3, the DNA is TGCGCCAGCAGCTTAGGGGACAGGAGCTCCTACAATGAGCAGTTCTTC. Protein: CASSLGDRSSYNEQFF.

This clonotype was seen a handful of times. CDR3 sequence: CASSIRSVGSGELFF. In DNA form, the CDR3 reads TGTGCCAGTAGTATTAGATCAGTCGGCTCCGGGGAGCTGTTTTTT. This chain links TRBV19 with TRBJ2-2; D gene ambiguous. Trimming left V 3 bases short and J 6 bases short, with 14 bases between. The CDR3 length is 15 residues. Germline V CDR1 and CDR2: LNHDA, SQIVND (reference sequence).

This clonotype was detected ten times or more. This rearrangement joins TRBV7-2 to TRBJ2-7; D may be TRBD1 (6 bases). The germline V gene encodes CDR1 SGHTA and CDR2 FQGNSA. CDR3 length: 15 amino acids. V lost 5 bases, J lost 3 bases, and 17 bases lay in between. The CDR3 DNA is TGTGCCAGCAGCGCCTACAGGGACCCAGGCTACGAGCAGTACTTC. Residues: CASSAYRDPGYEQYF. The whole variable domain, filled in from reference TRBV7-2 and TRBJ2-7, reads GAGVSQSPSNKVTEKGKDVELRCDPISGHTALYWYRQSLGQGLEFLIYFQGNSAPDKSGLPSDRFSAERTGGSVSTLTIQRTQQEDSAVYLCASSAYRDPGYEQYFGPGTRLTVT.

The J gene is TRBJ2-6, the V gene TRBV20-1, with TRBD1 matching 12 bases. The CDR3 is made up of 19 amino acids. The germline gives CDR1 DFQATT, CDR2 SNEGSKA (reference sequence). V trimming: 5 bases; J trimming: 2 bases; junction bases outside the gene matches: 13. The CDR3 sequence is CSAAPGQGANVAGANVLTF. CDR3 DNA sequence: TGCAGTGCTGCACCGGGACAGGGGGCAAATGTAGCTGGGGCCAACGTCCTGACTTTC.

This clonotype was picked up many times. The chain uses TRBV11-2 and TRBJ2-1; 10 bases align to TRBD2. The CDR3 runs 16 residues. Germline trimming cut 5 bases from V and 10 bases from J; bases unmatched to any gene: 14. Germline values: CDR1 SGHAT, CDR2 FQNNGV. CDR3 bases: TGTGCCAGCAGCCCCATTAGCGGGAGGACTGTTGCGGAGCAGTTCTTC. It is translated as CASSPISGRTVAEQFF.

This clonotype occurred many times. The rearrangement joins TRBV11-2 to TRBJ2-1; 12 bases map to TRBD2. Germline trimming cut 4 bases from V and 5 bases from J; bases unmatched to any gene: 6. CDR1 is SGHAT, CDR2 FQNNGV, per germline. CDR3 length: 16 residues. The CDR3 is CASSWQTSGRNNEQFF. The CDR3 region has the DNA TGTGCCAGCAGCTGGCAGACTAGCGGGAGAAACAATGAGCAGTTCTTC. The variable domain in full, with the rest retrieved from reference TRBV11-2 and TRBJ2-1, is EAGVAQSPRYKIIEKRQSVAFWCNPISGHATLYWYQQILGQGPKLLIQFQNNGVVDDSQLPKDRFSAERLKGVDSTLKIQPAKLEDSAVYLCASSWQTSGRNNEQFFGPGTRLTVL.

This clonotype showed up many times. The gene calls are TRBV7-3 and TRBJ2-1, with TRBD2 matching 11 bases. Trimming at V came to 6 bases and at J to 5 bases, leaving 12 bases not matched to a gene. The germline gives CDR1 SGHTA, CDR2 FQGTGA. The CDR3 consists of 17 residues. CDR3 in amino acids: CASRSVPGLAADNEQFF. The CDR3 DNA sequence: TGTGCCAGCAGGTCCGTCCCGGGACTAGCGGCAGACAATGAGCAGTTCTTC.

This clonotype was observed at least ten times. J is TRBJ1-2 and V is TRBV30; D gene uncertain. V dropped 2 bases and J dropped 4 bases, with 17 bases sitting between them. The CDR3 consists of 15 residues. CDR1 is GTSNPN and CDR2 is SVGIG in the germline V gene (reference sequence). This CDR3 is CAWSILSTATYGYTF. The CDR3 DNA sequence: TGTGCCTGGAGTATACTCTCGACCGCGACCTATGGCTACACCTTC.

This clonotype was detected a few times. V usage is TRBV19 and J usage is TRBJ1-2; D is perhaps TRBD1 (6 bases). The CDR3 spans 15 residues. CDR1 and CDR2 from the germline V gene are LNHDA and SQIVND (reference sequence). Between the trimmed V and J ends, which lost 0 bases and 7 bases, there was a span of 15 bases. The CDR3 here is CASSIDLSGHSGYTF. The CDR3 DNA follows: TGTGCCAGTAGTATAGATCTCTCGGGACATTCTGGCTACACCTTC.